Below, 21 T cell receptor beta chains from the same sample are listed, as sequenced in a study of cytomegalovirus exposure and HLA in healthy donors. Measured with immunoSEQ multiplex PCR; TCRdb has only the in-frame clones, and not every one. This table has approximately 120,000 clones, about 88% appearing once. The sample taken for sequencing was PBMCs. The receptors stem from a woman aged 18-35 years in good health and CMV-seronegative.

The chain employs TRBV2 and TRBJ2-7, with 8 bases that match TRBD1. The germline gives CDR1 SNHLY, CDR2 FYNNEI. The CDR3 loop spans 16 amino acids. J was trimmed by 0 bases and V by 3 bases; bases with no gene match: 7. CDR3 residues: CASSDSRTGTSYEQYF. The CDR3 DNA follows: TGTGCCAGCAGTGACTCCAGGACAGGGACCTCCTACGAGCAGTACTTC.

This clone was found once. The chain links TRBV5-4 to TRBJ2-3; 12 bases line up with TRBD2. The V gene end was trimmed by 4 bases and the J gene end by 5 bases; junction bases not matched to a gene: 5. Looked up from germline, CDR1 is SGHNT and CDR2 is YYREEE (reference sequence). This CDR3 spans 15 amino acids. In DNA, the CDR3 is TGTGCCAGCAGCCGAAGGACTAGCGGGGAAGATACGCAGTATTTT. Translation: CASSRRTSGEDTQYF.

The V call is TRBV28, the J call TRBJ1-2, with D possibly TRBD1 on 5 matching bases. Trimming pared 6 bases from V and 5 bases from J, leaving 16 bases between. The CDR3 runs to 14 residues. CDR1 and CDR2 from the germline V gene are MDHEN and SYDVKM. This chain's CDR3 is CASSPRQPQYGYTF. The CDR3 nucleotides are TGTGCCAGCAGCCCACGACAGCCCCAATATGGCTACACCTTC.

CDR3: CASSTGLMRSEAFF. CDR3 DNA: TGTGCCAGCAGTACGGGACTCATGAGATCTGAAGCTTTCTTT. The rearrangement links TRBV27 to TRBJ1-1; D might be TRBD1 (5 bases). This CDR3 has 14 residues. Between the trimmed V and J ends, which lost 5 bases and 6 bases, there was a span of 16 bases. Germline CDR1 MNHEY, CDR2 SMNVEV (reference sequence).

The rearrangement uses TRBV28 and TRBJ2-3; 9 bases match TRBD2. The V and J ends lost 8 bases and 5 bases, in that order; junction bases with no gene match: 11. The germline V gene has CDR1 MDHEN and CDR2 SYDVKM. This CDR3 comprises 15 residues. CDR3 sequence: CASAPASGTKDTQYF. The CDR3, as DNA: TGTGCCAGCGCCCCGGCTAGCGGGACTAAAGATACGCAGTATTTT.

This clone was recorded only once. The gene calls are TRBV20-1 and TRBJ2-1, with no clear D. Germline-derived CDR1 and CDR2 are DFQATT and SNEGSKA (reference sequence). The germline V and J ends were trimmed by 6 bases and 12 bases, with 15 bases remaining between them. This CDR3 contains 11 residues. The DNA for the CDR3 is TGCAGTGCCCCCGTTAACCTAGGGCAGTTCTTC. Translating gives CSAPVNLGQFF.

The chain couples TRBV7-8 to TRBJ2-2, with TRBD2 matching 11 bases. Germline CDR1 SGHVS, CDR2 FQNEAQ. J was trimmed by 3 bases and V by 0 bases; bases with no gene match: 3. The CDR3 sequence is 17 residues long. DNA of the CDR3: TGTGCCAGCAGCTTAGCTCTACTAGCGGGGGACACCGGGGAGCTGTTTTTT. Encoded protein: CASSLALLAGDTGELFF.

V and J are TRBV6-6 and TRBJ2-3; D not certain. The germline CDR1 and CDR2 sequences are MNHNY and SVGAGI (reference sequence). V lost 5 bases to trimming and J lost 6 bases, with 9 bases between them. The CDR3 is made up of 12 amino acids. In DNA, the CDR3 is TGTGCCAGCAGTCGACTGAGGGATACGCAGTATTTT. It is translated as CASSRLRDTQYF.

V usage is TRBV4-3 and J usage is TRBJ2-1; tentative D call: TRBD2 (6 bases). The CDR3 totals 13 residues. The V gene lost 4 bases and the J gene lost 2 bases, with 6 bases spanning the gap. Per the germline V gene, CDR1 is LGHNA and CDR2 is YSLEER. The CDR3 sequence: CASSRGTYNEQFF. In nucleotides, the CDR3 is TGCGCCAGCAGCCGCGGGACCTACAATGAGCAGTTCTTC.

This chain joins TRBV18 and TRBJ2-5; TRBD2 aligns across 7 bases. The CDR3 sequence is 15 residues long. CDR1 and CDR2 (germline): KGHSH, LQKENI. V gave up 0 bases and J gave up 0 bases; unmatched junction bases: 1. The CDR3 loop reads CASSPPGGYQETQYF. CDR3 DNA sequence: TGTGCCAGCTCACCACCGGGAGGGTACCAAGAGACCCAGTACTTC.

The chain has TRBV27 and TRBJ2-7; TRBD2 aligns across 8 bases. The V gene end was trimmed by 6 bases and the J gene end by 2 bases; junction bases not matched to a gene: 12. The germline gives CDR1 MNHEY, CDR2 SMNVEV (reference sequence). This CDR3 spans 16 amino acids. DNA of the CDR3: TGTGCCAGCAGAAAATCTAGCGGGCCCGATCCCTACGAGCAGTACTTC. As protein: CASRKSSGPDPYEQYF.

The chain joins TRBV4-3 to TRBJ2-2, with D unclear. Germline lookup yields CDR1 LGHNA and CDR2 YSLEER. V was clipped by 0 bases and J by 0 bases, with 5 bases between them. The CDR3 is 15 amino acids. The CDR3 DNA sequence: TGCGCCAGCAGCCAAGACAGGCCGAACACCGGGGAGCTGTTTTTT. This gives the protein CASSQDRPNTGELFF.

V gene TRBV5-4 combines with J gene TRBJ2-7; 7 bases are shared with TRBD1. V trimming: 1 base; J trimming: 4 bases; junction bases outside the gene matches: 14. The CDR3 sequence is 17 residues long. In germline, CDR1 is SGHNT, CDR2 YYREEE (reference sequence). The CDR3 is CASSLRAGGRSRYEQYF. Here the CDR3 DNA reads TGTGCCAGCAGCTTGAGGGCAGGGGGTCGGAGTCGATACGAGCAGTACTTC.

The rearrangement uses TRBV30 and TRBJ2-3; TRBD2 agrees at 14 bases. V shed 7 bases, J shed 5 bases, and the junction held 17 bases outside the gene matches. The CDR3 is 18 residues long. Per germline, CDR1 GTSNPN and CDR2 SVGIG (reference sequence). The CDR3, as DNA: TGTGCCTCAAGGGGACAACTGGGACTAGCGGGAGTTGGAGATACGCAGTATTTT. It yields the protein CASRGQLGLAGVGDTQYF. The full variable domain, in which reference TRBV30 and TRBJ2-3 provide the parts outside the CDR3, is SQTIHQWPATLVQPVGSPLSLECTVEGTSNPNLYWYRQAAGRGLQLLFYSVGIGQISSEVPQNLSASRPQDRQFILSSKKLLLSDSGFYLCASRGQLGLAGVGDTQYFGPGTRLTVL.

The chain has TRBV7-3 and TRBJ2-5; D unresolved. The CDR3 has 13 amino acids. Germline CDR1 SGHTA, CDR2 FQGTGA. V shed 5 bases and J shed 5 bases, with 12 bases lying between them. CDR3 DNA: TGTGCCAGCAGCCTCGCAGGAATGGAGACCCAGTACTTC. Protein sequence: CASSLAGMETQYF. The variable domain in full, with the rest retrieved from reference TRBV7-3 and TRBJ2-5, is GAGVSQTPSNKVTEKGKYVELRCDPISGHTALYWYRQSLGQGPEFLIYFQGTGAADDSGLPNDRFFAVRPEGSVSTLKIQRTERGDSAVYLCASSLAGMETQYFGPGTRLLVL.

The rearrangement joins TRBV6-6 to TRBJ2-7, with no clear D. CDR1 is MNHNY and CDR2 is SVGAGI in the germline V gene (reference sequence). The length of the CDR3 is 14 residues. V lost 0 bases and J 1 base, leaving 7 bases between the germline ends. The DNA of the CDR3 is TGTGCCAGCAGTTACTCCTACGGGTCCTACGAGCAGTACTTC. Translating it yields CASSYSYGSYEQYF.

The rearrangement links TRBV14 to TRBJ2-3; D not certain. This CDR3 spans 15 amino acids. Germline values: CDR1 SGHDN, CDR2 FVKESK. The ends were cut back, 1 base at V and 0 bases at J, with 8 bases in the middle. The CDR3 loop is CASSQGQDSTDTQYF. The CDR3 coding sequence is TGTGCCAGCAGCCAAGGCCAGGATAGCACAGATACGCAGTATTTT.

The chain joins TRBV19 to TRBJ2-2; D gene ambiguous. Trimming pared 6 bases from V and 4 bases from J, leaving 9 bases between. CDR3 size: 13 residues. CDR1 and CDR2 (germline): LNHDA, SQIVND (reference sequence). This chain's CDR3 is CASRHPSTGELFF. CDR3 DNA: TGTGCCAGTAGGCACCCGAGCACCGGGGAGCTGTTTTTT.

The rearrangement joins TRBV6-5 to TRBJ1-4; possible D gene TRBD1, 6 bases. The CDR3 length is 12 residues. Germline assignment: CDR1 MNHEY and CDR2 SVGAGI. The V end lost 6 bases, the J end lost 5 bases, and 7 bases lay between the germline ends. CDR3 DNA sequence: TGTGCCAGCAGCAGGGGAAATGAAAAACTGTTTTTT. As protein: CASSRGNEKLFF.

The rearrangement links TRBV30 to TRBJ1-5, with 10 bases aligning to TRBD1. The V and J ends lost 0 bases and 5 bases, in that order; junction bases with no gene match: 4. Germline lookup yields CDR1 GTSNPN and CDR2 SVGIG (reference sequence). The CDR3 length is 15 residues. The CDR3 sequence: CAWSVGQGLDQPQHF. The DNA of the CDR3 is TGTGCCTGGAGTGTGGGACAGGGGTTGGATCAGCCCCAGCATTTT.

This clone was seen a few times. This CDR3 is CAWRFLTGELFF. The CDR3 DNA reads TGTGCCTGGAGGTTCCTCACCGGGGAGCTGTTTTTT. The rearrangement links TRBV30 to TRBJ2-2; D uncertain. This CDR3 is built from 12 residues. The V end was cut by 3 bases, the J end by 4 bases, with 6 bases between. CDR1 GTSNPN and CDR2 SVGIG come from the germline V gene (reference sequence).